This T cell receptor beta chain was observed in a study of cytomegalovirus exposure and HLA in healthy donors. Unmatched junction bases numbered 12, after V lost 5 bases and J lost 1 base. Germline CDR1 MDHEN, CDR2 SYDVKM. This CDR3 spans 17 amino acids. Libraries were prepared by immunoSEQ multiplex PCR; TCRdb keeps only in-frame clonotypes and omits some of them. This table has over 45,000 clones, 88% appearing once. V gene TRBV28 combines with J gene TRBJ1-2, with 8 bases fitting TRBD1. Sequenced sample: PBMCs. This TCR was sampled from a woman between 25 and 40 years old in good health and CMV-seronegative. CDR3 residues: CASSRTGTGNRNYGYTF. Here the CDR3 DNA reads TGTGCCAGCAGTCGCACCGGGACAGGCAATCGTAACTATGGCTACACCTTC.